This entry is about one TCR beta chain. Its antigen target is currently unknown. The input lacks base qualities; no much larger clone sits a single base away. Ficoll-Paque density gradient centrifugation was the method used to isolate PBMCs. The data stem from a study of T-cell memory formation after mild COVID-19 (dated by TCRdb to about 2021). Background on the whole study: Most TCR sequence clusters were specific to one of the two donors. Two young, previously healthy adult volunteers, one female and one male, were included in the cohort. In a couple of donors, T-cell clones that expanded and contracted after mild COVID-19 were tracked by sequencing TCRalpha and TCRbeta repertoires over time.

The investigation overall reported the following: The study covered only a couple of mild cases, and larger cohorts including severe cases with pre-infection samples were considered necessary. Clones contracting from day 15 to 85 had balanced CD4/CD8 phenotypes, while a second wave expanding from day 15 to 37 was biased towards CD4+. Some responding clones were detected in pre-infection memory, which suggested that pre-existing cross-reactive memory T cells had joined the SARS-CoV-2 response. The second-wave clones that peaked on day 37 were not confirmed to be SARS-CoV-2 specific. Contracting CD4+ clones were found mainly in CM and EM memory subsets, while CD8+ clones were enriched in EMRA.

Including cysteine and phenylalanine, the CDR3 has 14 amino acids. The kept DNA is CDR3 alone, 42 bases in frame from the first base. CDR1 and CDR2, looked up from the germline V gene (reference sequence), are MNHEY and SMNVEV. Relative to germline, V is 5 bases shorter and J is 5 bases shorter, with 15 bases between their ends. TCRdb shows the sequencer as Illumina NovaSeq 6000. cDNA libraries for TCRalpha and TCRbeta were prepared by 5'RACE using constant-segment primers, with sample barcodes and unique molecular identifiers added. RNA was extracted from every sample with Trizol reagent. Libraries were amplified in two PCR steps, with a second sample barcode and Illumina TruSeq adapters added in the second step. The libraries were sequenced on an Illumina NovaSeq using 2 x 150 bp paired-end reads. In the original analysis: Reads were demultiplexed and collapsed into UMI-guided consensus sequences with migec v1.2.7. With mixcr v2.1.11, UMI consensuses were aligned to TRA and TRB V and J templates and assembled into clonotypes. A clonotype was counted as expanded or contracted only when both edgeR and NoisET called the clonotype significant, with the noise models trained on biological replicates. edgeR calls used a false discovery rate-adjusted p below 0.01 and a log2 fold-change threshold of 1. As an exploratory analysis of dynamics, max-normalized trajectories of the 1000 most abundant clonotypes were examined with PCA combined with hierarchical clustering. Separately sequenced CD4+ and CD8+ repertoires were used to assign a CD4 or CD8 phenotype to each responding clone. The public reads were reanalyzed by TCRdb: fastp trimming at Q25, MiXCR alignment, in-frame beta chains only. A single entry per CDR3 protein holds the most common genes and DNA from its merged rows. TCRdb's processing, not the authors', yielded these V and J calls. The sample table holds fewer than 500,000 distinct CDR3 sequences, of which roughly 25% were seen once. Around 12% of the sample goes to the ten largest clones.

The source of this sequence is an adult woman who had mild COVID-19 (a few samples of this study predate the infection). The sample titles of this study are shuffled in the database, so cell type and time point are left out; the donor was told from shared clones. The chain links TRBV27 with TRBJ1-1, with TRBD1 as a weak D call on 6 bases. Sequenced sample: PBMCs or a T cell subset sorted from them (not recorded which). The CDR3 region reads CASSLNRARTEAFF. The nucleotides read TGTGCCAGCAGTCTCAACAGGGCGAGGACTGAAGCTTTCTTT.